The present entry profiles one TCR beta chain with its context. Its antigen is undetermined. Naive CD4+ cells were CD45RA-selected; the remaining cells were memory. The CDR3 has 16 residues. The V gene end was trimmed by 5 bases and the J gene end by 0 bases; junction bases not matched to a gene: 7. The V gene's germline CDR1 is LNHDA and CDR2 SQIVND (reference sequence). The input for sorted-subset replicate PCRs was about 200 ng DNA, tens of thousands of T cell genomes. Assay: immunoSEQ multiplex PCR; the TCRdb copy retains only in-frame clones and omits some. Of a few million clones listed, over 90% are singletons. These data originate in a study of shared clonotypes between healthy human individuals. Study results and caveats: Estimated richness was generally greater in naive than memory subsets. Rarefaction showed sorted-subset sequencing was incomplete despite large depth.

The receptor comes from a man aged 18 to 35 in good health. Some clones in this sample may be carry-over from other donors' samples. The specimen sequenced was naive CD4+ T cells from PBMCs. Subset reported: CD45RA+ positively selected. The chain joins TRBV19 to TRBJ2-4; TRBD1 agrees at 7 bases. CDR3 loop: CASSPRQGLAKNIQYF. The CDR3 DNA follows: TGTGCCAGTAGTCCGCGACAGGGTCTAGCCAAAAACATTCAGTACTTC.